This T cell receptor (beta chain) emerged from a study of cytomegalovirus exposure and HLA in healthy donors. The PCR used 60 Vbeta and 13 Jbeta primers. The protocol was immunoSEQ multiplex PCR, while the TCRdb copy is restricted to in-frame clones and leaves out a portion. The sample yields around 140,000 clones, roughly four fifths seen once. Germline lookup yields CDR1 SEHNR and CDR2 FQNEAQ (reference sequence). Trimming removed 5 bases at V and 0 bases at J, with 15 bases between. The CDR3 runs to 16 residues. This chain connects TRBV7-9 to TRBJ2-3, with D perhaps matching TRBD2 (5 bases). The sequenced sample was PBMCs. The receptor's source is a man between 18 and 29 years old in good health and CMV-seropositive. CDR3 DNA sequence: TGTGCCAGCAGCCCCCACCTAGCAGAAAGCACAGATACGCAGTATTTT. Protein: CASSPHLAESTDTQYF.